The 27 T cell receptor beta chains given below trace back to one sample, sequenced in a study of identical twins. TCRdb reprocessed the 5' RACE reads via MiXCR and lists one record per CDR3 protein. The sample has some 570,000 distinct CDR3 sequences; about 22% are singletons. These data were also reused for a study on yellow fever vaccine responses in identical twins.

Sequencing input: CD4+ T cells sorted from blood. The source of these receptors is a woman under 30 in good health.

The V call is TRBV15, the J call TRBJ2-1; a possible D gene is TRBD2 (6 bases). The CDR3 has 15 residues. Trimming pared 2 bases from V and 6 bases from J, leaving 14 bases between. Germline CDR1 and CDR2: LNHNV and YYDKDF (reference sequence). The CDR3 region is CATSRKMEGSNEQFF. CDR3 sequence (DNA): TGTGCCACCAGCAGAAAGATGGAGGGTTCCAATGAGCAGTTCTTC.

A word on this clonotype: It is likely a read error, because the conserved phenylalanine at the end of the CDR3 is missing. The chain combines TRBV5-1 with TRBJ1-3; D is possibly TRBD1 (5 bases). Germline lookup yields CDR1 SGHRS and CDR2 YFSETQ. CDR3 length equals 18 residues. With 0 bases removed from V and 0 bases from J, the gap between germline ends came to 16 bases. The CDR3 DNA is TGCGCCAGCAGCTTGGGTCGAGGGGCCACCTTCTCTGGAAACACCATATATTGT. Its translation is CASSLGRGATFSGNTIYC.

This clonotype was detected a few times. The rearrangement links TRBV28 to TRBJ2-2; TRBD2 is a possible D gene (6 bases). Germline values: CDR1 MDHEN, CDR2 SYDVKM. The CDR3 runs 15 residues. The V and J ends lost 7 bases and 0 bases respectively, with 12 bases between them. This chain's CDR3 is CASIPASANTGELFF. The CDR3 region has the DNA TGTGCCAGCATTCCCGCTAGCGCGAACACCGGGGAGCTGTTTTTT. Complete variable domain (other parts from reference TRBV28 and TRBJ2-2): DVKVTQSSRYLVKRTGEKVFLECVQDMDHENMFWYRQDPGLGLRLIYFSYDVKMKEKGDIPEGYSVSREKKERFSLILESASTNQTSMYLCASIPASANTGELFFGEGSRLTVL.

This sequence joins TRBV20-1 and TRBJ2-7, with 10 nucleotides matching TRBD1. The CDR3 runs to 14 residues. The V and J ends lost 5 bases and 3 bases, in that order; junction bases with no gene match: 7. Germline V gene sequence: CDR1 DFQATT, CDR2 SNEGSKA (reference sequence). In DNA form, the CDR3 reads TGCAGTGCTCCTTCGGGACAGGGGAACTACGAGCAGTACTTC. Its translation: CSAPSGQGNYEQYF.

The chain carries TRBV20-1 and TRBJ2-7, with 8 bases that match TRBD2. CDR1 is DFQATT, CDR2 SNEGSKA, per germline (reference sequence). J lost 7 bases, V lost 0 bases, and 5 bases had no gene match. The CDR3 is 13 amino acids. This chain's CDR3 is CSARDPREEEQYF. DNA for the CDR3: TGCAGTGCTAGAGACCCGCGGGAGGAAGAGCAGTACTTC.

This rearrangement joins TRBV24-1 to TRBJ2-1, with D unclear. The length of the CDR3 is 15 residues. CDR1 is KGHDR, CDR2 SFDVKD, per germline. V was trimmed by 6 bases and J by 1 base, leaving 12 bases between them. CDR3 sequence (DNA): TGTGCCACCAGTAGAGGCCGCCCTTCCTACAATGAGCAGTTCTTC. Encoded protein: CATSRGRPSYNEQFF.

V is TRBV5-1 and J is TRBJ2-7, with D possibly TRBD1 on 5 matching bases. There are 15 residues in the CDR3. CDR1 is SGHRS and CDR2 is YFSETQ in the germline V gene. Deletions cut 2 bases from V and 0 bases from J, with 12 bases between. The CDR3 DNA follows: TGCGCCAGCAGCTTTTCTCAGGGCTACTCCTACGAGCAGTACTTC. The encoded protein is CASSFSQGYSYEQYF.

This clonotype was seen repeatedly, ten times or more. V and J are TRBV6-1 and TRBJ2-5, with TRBD2 identical over 7 bases. Germline V gene data show CDR1 as MNHNS and CDR2 as SASEGT. Germline trimming cut 4 bases from V and 0 bases from J; bases unmatched to any gene: 2. This CDR3 is 14 amino acids long. The CDR3 sequence: CASSVSGYQETQYF. CDR3 DNA: TGTGCCAGCAGTGTTAGCGGGTACCAAGAGACCCAGTACTTC.

CDR3 DNA sequence: TGTGCCAGCAGCTTGGTATCAGGGGGATCCTACGAGCAGTACGTC. Translating it yields CASSLVSGGSYEQYV. The chain couples TRBV5-5 to TRBJ2-7; the match to TRBD1 covers 7 bases. CDR1 is SGHKS and CDR2 is YYEKEE in the germline V gene (reference sequence). The CDR3 is made up of 15 amino acids. V gave up 0 bases and J gave up 1 base; unmatched junction bases: 4.

This clonotype was seen a handful of times. The chain joins TRBV3-1 to TRBJ1-1; unclear D gene. Germline CDR1 LGHDT, CDR2 YNNKEL (reference sequence). The V gene lost 4 bases and the J gene lost 8 bases, with 17 bases spanning the gap. CDR3 length: 14 residues. The CDR3 reads CASSPAPGYIEAFF. The CDR3 DNA reads TGTGCCAGCAGCCCCGCCCCGGGCTACATCGAAGCTTTCTTT.

The V gene is TRBV25-1, the J gene TRBJ2-1; 9 nucleotides match TRBD1. Germline loops: CDR1 MGHDK, CDR2 SYGVNS. V was clipped by 8 bases and J by 6 bases; unmatched bases: 14. The CDR3 totals 16 residues. In DNA, the CDR3 is TGTGCCAGCGAGAGCAACAGGGGGCAAGGTGGCAATGAGCAGTTCTTC. Protein: CASESNRGQGGNEQFF.

The V and J genes are TRBV20-1 and TRBJ2-2; tentative D call: TRBD2 (7 bases). Germline V CDR1 and CDR2: DFQATT, SNEGSKA (reference sequence). V was shortened by 3 bases and J by 7 bases, with 18 bases between the two germline ends. This CDR3 spans 15 amino acids. CDR3 DNA sequence: TGCAGTGCTAGCGGGGACACTAGCGTCTACGGGGAGCTGTTTTTT. It codes for CSASGDTSVYGELFF.

The V and J genes are TRBV29-1 and TRBJ2-1; 8 bases map to TRBD1. The V segment lost 5 bases and the J segment 6 bases; nucleotides outside the gene matches: 6. CDR1 is SQVTM, CDR2 ANQGSEA, per germline. The CDR3 has 13 amino acids. CDR3: CSVLTGVGNEQFF. CDR3 DNA: TGCAGCGTTCTGACAGGGGTCGGCAATGAGCAGTTCTTC.

The chain employs TRBV2 and TRBJ1-4, with D perhaps matching TRBD1 (6 bases). This CDR3 spans 13 amino acids. The germline gives CDR1 SNHLY, CDR2 FYNNEI. Trimming removed 10 bases at V and 5 bases at J, with 14 bases between. The DNA of the CDR3 is TGTGCCACAACAGACAGGAGGAATGAAAAACTGTTTTTT. Protein product: CATTDRRNEKLFF.

V and J are TRBV15 and TRBJ2-3; 13 nucleotides align to TRBD2. V dropped 0 bases and J dropped 2; count of bases not matched to a gene: 5. CDR3 length: 18 residues. Germline lookup yields CDR1 LNHNV and CDR2 YYDKDF (reference sequence). CDR3 in DNA: TGTGCCACCAGCAGAGATTTACTAGCGGGAGGGCTCACAGATACGCAGTATTTT. Translation: CATSRDLLAGGLTDTQYF.

The genes are TRBV5-1 and TRBJ2-1; 10 bases align to TRBD2. This CDR3 comprises 17 residues. Per germline, CDR1 SGHRS and CDR2 YFSETQ. V lost 0 bases, J lost 4 bases, and 7 bases stayed unmatched. CDR3 bases: TGCGCCAGCAGCTTGGCCAAACTAGCGGGAACTTACAATGAGCAGTTCTTC. Translated: CASSLAKLAGTYNEQFF.

This chain joins TRBV5-1 and TRBJ2-7, with 8 positions matching TRBD2. V shed 0 bases and J 6 bases; nucleotides not matched to a gene: 8. There are 15 residues in the CDR3. Germline CDR1 and CDR2: SGHRS and YFSETQ. The CDR3: CASSLDGGRTSEQYF. CDR3 sequence (DNA): TGCGCCAGCAGCTTGGATGGCGGGAGGACGAGCGAGCAGTACTTC.

This clonotype was seen only a few times. V usage is TRBV27 and J usage is TRBJ2-2; tentative D call: TRBD2 (6 bases). Germline lookup yields CDR1 MNHEY and CDR2 SMNVEV (reference sequence). This CDR3 contains 16 residues. V lost 3 bases and J lost 2, with 13 bases in between. The CDR3 DNA is TGTGCCAGCAGTTTCGGGGGAACCCTCAACACCGGGGAGCTGTTTTTT. Its translation: CASSFGGTLNTGELFF.

The chain has TRBV6-1 and TRBJ1-1, with a possible D match to TRBD1 (6 bases). Trimming took off 2 bases at V and 3 bases at J, with 10 bases between the two ends. The germline CDR1 and CDR2 sequences are MNHNS and SASEGT. The CDR3 covers 14 residues. For the CDR3, the DNA is TGTGCCAGCAGTGAATGGGGGCTCTACACTGAAGCTTTCTTT. It translates to CASSEWGLYTEAFF.

This chain connects TRBV4-2 to TRBJ2-3; maybe TRBD2 (7 bases). Trimming removed 0 bases from V and 5 bases from J, with 21 bases in between. Per the germline V gene, CDR1 is LGHNA and CDR2 is YNFKEQ. The CDR3 sequence is 18 residues long. The CDR3 DNA reads TGTGCCAGCAGCCAAGAACGGGGGGCTAGCGGTGGTAAAGATACGCAGTATTTT. It encodes CASSQERGASGGKDTQYF.

The chain employs TRBV2 and TRBJ2-2; 8 bases match TRBD1. V was clipped by 6 bases and J by 6 bases; unmatched bases: 9. CDR1 is SNHLY and CDR2 is FYNNEI in the germline V gene. The CDR3 has 15 residues. The DNA of the CDR3 is TGTGCCAGCAGACCGGACAGGGTGATCCCCGGGGAGCTGTTTTTT. Translating gives CASRPDRVIPGELFF. The full variable domain, rest sourced from reference TRBV2 and TRBJ2-2, is EPEVTQTPSHQVTQMGQEVILRCVPISNHLYFYWYRQILGQKVEFLVSFYNNEISEKSEIFDDQFSVERPDGSNFTLKIRSTKLEDSAMYFCASRPDRVIPGELFFGEGSRLTVL.

This clonotype was picked up a small number of times. This chain uses TRBV10-3 with TRBJ2-7; 9 bases map to TRBD2. CDR1 is ENHRY and CDR2 is SYGVKD in the germline V gene. The CDR3 consists of 14 residues. V lost 8 bases and J lost 3; bases outside the gene matches: 8. Here the CDR3 reads CAISNSGGDYEQYF. In nucleotides, the CDR3 is TGTGCCATCTCTAATAGCGGGGGAGACTACGAGCAGTACTTC.

This clonotype was found a few times. CDR3 DNA: TGTGCTAGTGCCCCCGGAGGCAATCAGCCCCAGCATTTT. Its protein is CASAPGGNQPQHF. The genes are TRBV12-5 and TRBJ1-5; D is ambiguous. Germline V gene data show CDR1 as LGHNT and CDR2 as FRNRAP. The CDR3 runs 13 residues. V lost 7 bases, J lost 2 bases, and 9 bases lay in between.

The sample holds a few counts of this clonotype. The V gene is TRBV20-1, the J gene TRBJ2-1, with D possibly being TRBD1 or TRBD2 (5 bases each). Trimming took off 3 bases at V and 5 bases at J, with 20 bases between the two ends. This CDR3 comprises 16 residues. Looked up from germline, CDR1 is DFQATT and CDR2 is SNEGSKA (reference sequence). Here the CDR3 reads CSASIVMGVIDNEQFF. For the CDR3, the DNA is TGCAGTGCTAGTATTGTTATGGGGGTTATCGACAATGAGCAGTTCTTC.

The chain employs TRBV18 and TRBJ1-4, with D tentatively TRBD1 (5 bases). V lost 5 bases and J 6 bases, leaving 13 bases between the germline ends. Germline assignment: CDR1 KGHSH and CDR2 LQKENI. This CDR3 comprises 14 residues. The CDR3 DNA is TGTGCCAGCTCAACCGCGGGGACGGATGAAAAACTGTTTTTT. Translation: CASSTAGTDEKLFF.

In its sample, this clonotype was seen a few times. The J gene is TRBJ1-4, the V gene TRBV2, with 9 positions matching TRBD1. Germline V gives CDR1 SNHLY, CDR2 FYNNEI. After removal of 6 bases from V and 0 bases from J, the junction contained 11 bases not matched to a gene. There are 18 residues in the CDR3. The CDR3 nucleotides read TGTGCCAGCAGAAGGGGACAGGGTCCCCCAACAACTAATGAAAAACTGTTTTTT. This translates into CASRRGQGPPTTNEKLFF.

This clonotype turned up a few times. The rearrangement joins TRBV3-1 to TRBJ1-1; maybe TRBD1 (6 bases). Germline CDR1 is LGHDT and CDR2 is YNNKEL (reference sequence). The CDR3 loop spans 19 amino acids. V was trimmed by 0 bases and J by 6 bases, leaving 26 bases between them. CDR3 sequence reads: CASSQEGARRGNPRAEAFF. CDR3 bases: TGTGCCAGCAGCCAAGAAGGGGCCAGGAGGGGGAACCCACGCGCTGAAGCTTTCTTT.